This is a list of T cell receptor beta chains from one sample in a study of T cell responses to AZD1222 COVID-19 vaccine. Produced via immunoSEQ multiplex PCR; TCRdb's table is partial and in-frame only. Of some 250,000 clones in the sample, approximately 94% were seen once. The sequencing used peripheral blood, collected 28 days after the second AZD1222 dose. The receptors were sampled from an adult who received the AZD1222 COVID-19 vaccine. Both conserved end residues are part of each CDR3. The order of the fields is J gene, CDR3 length, D gene, V gene, CDR3 DNA, CDR3 protein. The D gene is left open where the match is weak.

TRBJ2-7 | 17 | NA | TRBV4-2 | TGTGCCAGCAGCCAAGCCGCCTTAGGGCAAAGCTCCTACGAGCAGTACTTC | CASSQAALGQSSYEQYF
TRBJ1-1 | 16 | NA | TRBV11-2 | TGTGCCAGCAGCTTACTATCACATCTCGTGAACACTGAAGCTTTCTTT | CASSLLSHLVNTEAFF
TRBJ2-1 | 16 | TRBD2 | TRBV28 | TGTGCCAGCACTACCCCCACTAGCGGGACCTACAATGAGCAGTTCTTC | CASTTPTSGTYNEQFF
TRBJ2-3 | 17 | TRBD1 | TRBV28 | TGTGCCAGCACCCCCGGACAGGGGGTCAGGGGCACAGATACGCAGTATTTT | CASTPGQGVRGTDTQYF
TRBJ1-1 | 14 | NA | TRBV20-1 | TGCAGTGCTAGTAAAGGGGACGGGAACACTGAAGCTTTCTTT | CSASKGDGNTEAFF
TRBJ2-1 | 14 | TRBD2 | TRBV2 | TGTGCCAGTAGTAGCGGGGGGGGTTCCAATGAGCAGTTCTTC | CASSSGGGSNEQFF
TRBJ2-5 | 14 | TRBD1 | TRBV6-5 | TGTGCCAGCAGTAACCGGGACAGGCAAGAGACCCAGTACTTC | CASSNRDRQETQYF
TRBJ1-1 | 16 | NA | TRBV4-2 | TGTGCCAGCAGCCAGGGCTCAGGGATCATGAACACTGAAGCTTTCTTT | CASSQGSGIMNTEAFF
TRBJ1-6 | 17 | NA | TRBV21-1 | TGTGCCAGCACCCCAGACGGCCGAAGCTCCTATAATTCACCCCTCCACTTT | CASTPDGRSSYNSPLHF
TRBJ2-7 | 14 | TRBD2 | TRBV2 | TGTGCCAGCCGAGAAGCGGGAGGGTCCTACGAGCAGTACTTC | CASREAGGSYEQYF
TRBJ1-4 | 12 | NA | TRBV2 | TGTGCCAGCGGGGACCGGCCAGAAAAACTGTTTTTT | CASGDRPEKLFF
TRBJ1-1 | 15 | NA | TRBV18 | TGTGCCAGCTCACCACGGCAGCAGGGAGACACTGAAGCTTTCTTT | CASSPRQQGDTEAFF
TRBJ1-6 | 14 | NA | TRBV28 | TGTGCCAGCAGGCCCTCGGTGGAGACATCACCCCTCCACTTT | CASRPSVETSPLHF
TRBJ1-2 | 14 | NA | TRBV7-2 | TGTGCCAGCAGCTCACAAAATGGGGCGGTTGGCTACACCTTC | CASSSQNGAVGYTF
TRBJ1-1 | 14 | NA | TRBV5-1 | TGCGCCAGCAGCTTGGAGACGGGGAACACTGAAGCTTTCTTT | CASSLETGNTEAFF
TRBJ2-1 | 14 | NA | TRBV5-4 | TGTGCCAGCAGCTTAGGTAGCAGGGTTCCTGAGCAGTTCTTC | CASSLGSRVPEQFF
TRBJ2-1 | 17 | NA | TRBV4-1 | TGCGCCAGCAGCCAAGATGGCAAGCGCCGTTCCCACAATGAGCAGTTCTTC | CASSQDGKRRSHNEQFF
TRBJ1-5 | 13 | NA | TRBV5-4 | TGTGCCAGCAGCTTGGAGGGTTCAGGGCCCCAGCATTTT | CASSLEGSGPQHF
TRBJ1-1 | 14 | NA | TRBV2 | TGTGCCAGCAGCCAAATCGGAGGGAACACTGAAGCTTTCTTT | CASSQIGGNTEAFF